This passage covers 7 T cell receptor beta chains from one sample sequenced in a study of blood T cell repertoires in COVID-19. The protocol was immunoSEQ multiplex PCR, while the TCRdb copy is restricted to in-frame clones and leaves out a portion. Of around 200,000 clones listed, roughly 78% are singletons. Sample: peripheral blood. These receptors all stem from a woman of 80 years or more with active or convalescent COVID-19.

The chain combines TRBV3-1 (or the pseudogene TRBV3-2) with TRBJ2-7; 8 nucleotides line up with TRBD2. Germline CDR1 LGHDT, CDR2 YNNKEL (reference sequence). The V segment lost 1 base and the J segment 0 bases; nucleotides outside the gene matches: 8. This CDR3 comprises 17 residues. DNA for the CDR3: TGTGCCAGCAGCCAAGGCCAGCGGGGGTTTATCTCCTACGAGCAGTACTTC. This translates into CASSQGQRGFISYEQYF.

The CDR3 nucleotides are TGTGCCAGCAGTTCTCCGGGACACGACACCTACGAGCAGTACTTC. Its translation: CASSSPGHDTYEQYF. The chain joins TRBV6-2 or TRBV6-3 to TRBJ2-7, with a possible D match to TRBD1 (6 bases). CDR1 is MNHEY, CDR2 SVGEGT, per germline. V dropped 4 bases and J dropped 2 bases, with 15 bases sitting between them. There are 15 residues in the CDR3.

This clone was counted a single time. The chain recombines TRBV5-1 with TRBJ2-5; 10 bases match TRBD2. From germline, CDR1 is SGHRS and CDR2 YFSETQ. The CDR3 loop spans 16 amino acids. The V gene end was trimmed by 5 bases and the J gene end by 2 bases; junction bases not matched to a gene: 9. DNA of the CDR3: TGCGCCAGCAGAGATCTTACTAGCGGGGTACAAGAGACCCAGTACTTC. As protein: CASRDLTSGVQETQYF.

The gene calls are TRBV7-6 and TRBJ1-5; maybe TRBD1 (5 bases). The germline V gene has CDR1 SGHVS and CDR2 FNYEAQ. This CDR3 has 16 amino acids. Trimming removed 5 bases at V and 1 base at J, with 15 bases between. The CDR3, as DNA: TGTGCCAGCAGCCCTGGGACGGGGGGGAGCAATCAGCCCCAGCATTTT. It codes for CASSPGTGGSNQPQHF.

This clone was detected only once. This chain uses TRBV4-2 with TRBJ1-5, with no clear D. Germline loops: CDR1 LGHNA, CDR2 YNFKEQ. V lost 0 bases and J lost 5, with 14 bases in between. This CDR3 spans 16 amino acids. DNA for the CDR3: TGTGCCAGCAGCCAAGATCTGTCAGCGGCTTATCAGCCCCAGCATTTT. It translates to CASSQDLSAAYQPQHF.

The chain couples TRBV10-3 to TRBJ1-2, with D maybe TRBD1 (5 bases). Trimming removed 3 bases at V and 5 bases at J, with 19 bases between. CDR1 is ENHRY and CDR2 is SYGVKD in the germline V gene. The CDR3 totals 16 residues. CDR3 DNA sequence: TGTGCCATCAGTGATCCTAATCGTGTCAGGGTATATGGCTACACCTTC. Protein sequence: CAISDPNRVRVYGYTF.

The CDR3 spells CASSPTRALNNSPLHF. Here the CDR3 DNA reads TGTGCCAGCTCACCAACGAGGGCTTTAAACAATTCACCCCTCCACTTT. This chain links TRBV18 with TRBJ1-6; the D is unclear. CDR3 size: 16 residues. Germline V gene sequence: CDR1 KGHSH, CDR2 LQKENI. Trimming pared 2 bases from V and 7 bases from J, leaving 15 bases between.